Listed here are 13 T cell receptor beta chains from one sample, sequenced in a study of OX40 agonist ivuxolimab in advanced cancers. Measured with immunoSEQ multiplex PCR; TCRdb has only the in-frame clones, and not every one. Found here are around 60,000 clones, 80% to 95% of them singletons; the top ten hold roughly 25%. Specimen: CD4+ or CD8+ T cells sorted from blood, collected in a trial of the OX40 agonist ivuxolimab. All receptors come from an adult with an advanced solid tumor such as melanoma, head and neck, liver or kidney cancer.

CDR3 loop: CASSFVGQGNEQFF. The CDR3 coding sequence is TGTGCCAGCAGTTTCGTGGGACAGGGGAATGAGCAGTTCTTC. The chain uses TRBV27 and TRBJ2-1; 10 nucleotides align to TRBD1. This CDR3 has 14 amino acids. V lost 3 bases, J lost 7 bases, and 3 bases stayed unmatched. Per germline, CDR1 MNHEY and CDR2 SMNVEV (reference sequence).

This chain links TRBV29-1 with TRBJ1-5; D unresolved. The V end lost 3 bases, the J end lost 7 bases, and 10 bases lay between the germline ends. The germline gives CDR1 SQVTM, CDR2 ANQGSEA. The CDR3 contains 12 residues. Here the CDR3 reads CSVEDQGQPQHF. CDR3 in DNA: TGCAGCGTTGAGGACCAAGGGCAGCCCCAGCATTTT.

The chain couples TRBV5-1 to TRBJ2-1; maybe TRBD1 (6 bases). Germline CDR1 and CDR2: SGHRS and YFSETQ. The CDR3 has 12 amino acids. The V and J ends lost 8 bases and 3 bases respectively, with 9 bases between them. CDR3 sequence reads: CASTGLYNEQFF. The CDR3 nucleotides are TGCGCCAGTACAGGGCTCTACAATGAGCAGTTCTTC.

The chain combines TRBV19 with TRBJ1-2; tentative D call: TRBD1 (5 bases). CDR1 and CDR2 from the germline V gene are LNHDA and SQIVND (reference sequence). V lost 3 bases and J 5 bases, leaving 7 bases between the germline ends. The CDR3 extends over 12 amino acids. The CDR3 spells CASSMRQYGYTF. The CDR3 bases are TGTGCCAGTAGTATGCGACAGTATGGCTACACCTTC.

The V call is TRBV4-2, the J call TRBJ2-1; the match to TRBD2 covers 13 bases. CDR1 is LGHNA, CDR2 YNFKEQ, per germline. Unmatched junction bases numbered 8, after V lost 0 bases and J lost 9 bases. This CDR3 contains 17 residues. The CDR3 loop reads CASSQEAGLAGEVEQFF. In nucleotides, the CDR3 is TGTGCCAGCAGCCAAGAAGCCGGACTAGCGGGAGAGGTTGAGCAGTTCTTC.

The chain links TRBV7-9 to TRBJ2-3; TRBD1 agrees at 9 bases. The CDR3 loop spans 15 amino acids. Germline V CDR1 and CDR2: SEHNR, FQNEAQ (reference sequence). Germline trimming cut 5 bases from V and 6 bases from J; bases unmatched to any gene: 9. CDR3 sequence reads: CASSPLQGASDTQYF. The CDR3 DNA reads as TGTGCCAGCAGCCCCCTACAGGGGGCGAGTGATACGCAGTATTTT.

The CDR3 DNA reads as TGTGCCAGTAGGCAATCCGGGGGGCAGTTCTTC. It translates to CASRQSGGQFF. The chain carries TRBV19 and TRBJ2-1; a weak D match, TRBD2 (6 bases). The germline V and J ends were trimmed by 6 bases and 12 bases, with 12 bases remaining between them. The CDR3 loop spans 11 amino acids. From germline, CDR1 is LNHDA and CDR2 SQIVND (reference sequence).

This sequence joins TRBV15 and TRBJ2-3, with TRBD2 identical over 7 bases. Looked up from germline, CDR1 is LNHNV and CDR2 is YYDKDF (reference sequence). CDR3 length: 15 residues. V trimming: 6 bases; J trimming: 3 bases; junction bases outside the gene matches: 9. The CDR3 loop is CATRPLAAGTDTQYF. The CDR3 DNA is TGTGCCACCAGACCTCTAGCGGCGGGGACAGATACGCAGTATTTT. The complete variable domain, with remaining parts taken from reference TRBV15 and TRBJ2-3, reads DAMVIQNPRYQVTQFGKPVTLSCSQTLNHNVMYWYQQKSSQAPKLLFHYYDKDFNNEADTPDNFQSRRPNTSFCFLDIRSPGLGDTAMYLCATRPLAAGTDTQYFGPGTRLTVL.

This chain links TRBV30 with TRBJ1-4; D is perhaps TRBD1 (6 bases). Per germline, CDR1 GTSNPN and CDR2 SVGIG (reference sequence). CDR3 length: 11 residues. Between the trimmed V and J ends, which lost 6 bases and 11 bases, there was a span of 13 bases. CDR3 in DNA: TGTGCCTGTTCGGGGGGCGGGAAACTGTTTTTT. It specifies CACSGGGKLFF.

The gene calls are TRBV6-1 and TRBJ1-2; the D is unclear. V lost 3 bases to trimming and J lost 3 bases, with 8 bases between them. The V gene's germline CDR1 is MNHNS and CDR2 SASEGT. The CDR3 is 13 amino acids. In nucleotides, the CDR3 is TGTGCCAGCAGTGAGGAGACGGACTATGGCTACACCTTC. This gives the protein CASSEETDYGYTF.

Concerning this clone: A junction end diverges from the germline sequence, so it may reflect a read error. The sample holds other DNA sequences that translate to the same CDR3. DNA of the CDR3: TGCGCCAGCAGCTCTGAGGGAGGGAAGACCACAGATACACAGTATTTT. It translates to CASSSEGGKTTDTQYF. This sequence joins TRBV4-1 and TRBJ2-3, with 7 bases lining up with TRBD2. CDR1 and CDR2 (germline): MGHRA, YSYEKL. CDR3 length: 16 amino acids.

This sequence joins TRBV13 and TRBJ1-2; D is unresolved. Germline assignment: CDR1 PRHDT and CDR2 FYEKMQ (reference sequence). Deletions cut 3 bases from V and 4 bases from J, with 6 bases between. This CDR3 has 12 residues. CDR3 sequence reads: CASSLDVYGYTF. CDR3 coding DNA: TGTGCCAGCAGCTTGGACGTCTATGGCTACACCTTC.

The chain joins TRBV27 to TRBJ2-7; a weak D match, TRBD1 (6 bases). The V end was cut by 2 bases, the J end by 6 bases, with 8 bases between. The CDR3 runs 12 residues. Looked up from germline, CDR1 is MNHEY and CDR2 is SMNVEV (reference sequence). CDR3 DNA: TGTGCCAGCAGTTTAGGGGGCCTCGAGCAGTACTTC. Residues: CASSLGGLEQYF.